This T cell receptor beta chain was captured in a study of cytomegalovirus exposure and HLA in healthy donors. Germline V gives CDR1 SGHAT, CDR2 FQDESV (reference sequence). The CDR3 totals 17 residues. Trimming removed 4 bases from V and 4 bases from J; junction bases left unmatched: 13. The PCR was carried out with 60 Vbeta primers and 13 Jbeta primers. Here immunoSEQ multiplex PCR was the method, and the copy in TCRdb shows in-frame clones only, minus some. The table lists approximately 150,000 clones, around 80% of them singletons. The receptor comes from a middle-aged woman in good health and CMV-seropositive. Sequences were obtained from PBMCs. The rearrangement joins TRBV11-1 to TRBJ2-1, with 7 positions matching TRBD2. CDR3 bases: TGTGCCAGCAGCTCTGGACGTCGGGGGGTGATGTACAATGAGCAGTTCTTC. As protein: CASSSGRRGVMYNEQFF. The full variable domain, with the rest looked up from reference TRBV11-1 and TRBJ2-1, is EAEVAQSPRYKITEKSQAVAFWCDPISGHATLYWYRQILGQGPELLVQFQDESVVDDSQLPKDRFSAERLKGVDSTLKIQPAELGDSAMYLCASSSGRRGVMYNEQFFGPGTRLTVL.